The 19 T cell receptor beta chains below were found in one sample sequenced in a study of beta chain features in type 1 diabetes. Of the isolated RNA, all was reverse transcribed, and so the sequenced material was expressed TCRB transcripts. Method: immunoSEQ multiplex PCR; TCRdb's copy keeps in-frame clones and lacks some. The sample includes 900,000 or so clones, roughly 17% of them seen just once. Source material: naive CD4+ T cells from blood. The receptors shown here come from a woman younger than 35 in good health.

This chain uses TRBV28 with TRBJ1-5; D unresolved. The V end lost 3 bases, the J end lost 0 bases, and 6 bases lay between the germline ends. CDR3 length: 14 residues. Germline CDR1 and CDR2: MDHEN and SYDVKM. The CDR3 spells CASSLVNSNQPQHF. CDR3 nucleotide sequence: TGTGCCAGCAGTTTGGTAAATAGCAATCAGCCCCAGCATTTT.

This clone was found a few times. V is TRBV28 and J is TRBJ2-7; D is tentatively TRBD1 or TRBD2 (7 bases each). Germline lookup yields CDR1 MDHEN and CDR2 SYDVKM. V shed 3 bases and J shed 5 bases, with 11 bases lying between them. This CDR3 contains 13 residues. Here the CDR3 reads CASSLAGGDEQYF. The CDR3 DNA reads as TGTGCCAGCAGTTTGGCAGGGGGGGACGAGCAGTACTTC.

The chain couples TRBV19 to TRBJ2-7, with 9 bases lining up with TRBD1. Germline V lookup: CDR1 LNHDA, CDR2 SQIVND (reference sequence). The ends lost 3 bases at V and 5 bases at J; junction bases unmatched: 2. The CDR3 covers 13 residues. CDR3 protein: CASSMGQGNEQYF. CDR3 DNA sequence: TGTGCCAGTAGTATGGGACAGGGTAACGAGCAGTACTTC. Supplemented by reference TRBV19 and TRBJ2-7, the full variable domain reads DGGITQSPKYLFRKEGQNVTLSCEQNLNHDAMYWYRQDPGQGLRLIYYSQIVNDFQKGDIAEGYSVSREKKESFPLTVTSAQKNPTAFYLCASSMGQGNEQYFGPGTRLTVT.

V is TRBV6-5 and J is TRBJ2-5; 7 nucleotides match TRBD2. CDR1 and CDR2 (germline): MNHEY, SVGAGI. CDR3 length: 14 amino acids. Germline trimming cut 5 bases from V and 3 bases from J; bases unmatched to any gene: 6. The CDR3 DNA is TGTGCCAGCAGTGAAGGGCTAGCGGAAGAGACCCAGTACTTC. Translating gives CASSEGLAEETQYF.

This clone was counted between two and nine times. The chain uses TRBV15 and TRBJ2-3; no firm D call. Trimming took off 0 bases at V and 4 bases at J, with 11 bases between the two ends. This CDR3 is 15 amino acids long. The V gene's germline CDR1 is LNHNV and CDR2 YYDKDF (reference sequence). CDR3 DNA sequence: TGTGCCACCAGCAGAGAATTGGTGGTGGCAGATACGCAGTATTTT. It specifies CATSRELVVADTQYF.

The chain couples TRBV18 to TRBJ2-3; D may be TRBD1 or TRBD2 (5 bases each). The CDR3 is made up of 19 amino acids. Germline CDR1 reads KGHSH; CDR2 reads LQKENI. The V and J ends lost 1 base and 3 bases respectively, with 23 bases between them. CDR3 sequence: CASSPLVFSGPYATDTQYF. CDR3 nucleotides: TGTGCCAGCTCACCACTCGTATTCTCGGGGCCCTATGCTACAGATACGCAGTATTTT.

The chain employs TRBV11-2 and TRBJ2-7, with TRBD1 matching 12 bases. The CDR3 runs to 14 residues. Germline assignment: CDR1 SGHAT and CDR2 FQNNGV. Trimming took 6 bases from V and 7 from J; bases not matched to a gene: 7. The CDR3, as DNA: TGTGCCAGCAGGTCTCGGGACAGGGGGCGAGAGCAGTACTTC. Its protein is CASRSRDRGREQYF.

This chain uses TRBV29-1 with TRBJ1-1; D remains ambiguous. This CDR3 comprises 12 residues. The V end lost 6 bases, the J end lost 5 bases, and 13 bases lay between the germline ends. The germline V gene has CDR1 SQVTM and CDR2 ANQGSEA. DNA of the CDR3: TGCAGCGTCCTCACCCTGGGGACTGAAGCTTTCTTT. It codes for CSVLTLGTEAFF.

The chain employs TRBV5-4 and TRBJ2-4; the match to TRBD2 covers 9 bases. V was pared by 7 bases and J by 8 bases, with 4 bases of the junction left unmatched. This CDR3 is 12 amino acids long. Germline lookup yields CDR1 SGHNT and CDR2 YYREEE (reference sequence). The CDR3 DNA sequence: TGTGCCAGCCGCGGGAGGGACGACATTCAGTACTTC. It codes for CASRGRDDIQYF.

The chain uses TRBV6-5 and TRBJ1-2; 10 bases align to TRBD1. J lost 7 bases, V lost 1 base, and 6 bases had no gene match. From germline, CDR1 is MNHEY and CDR2 SVGAGI. CDR3 size: 15 residues. In DNA, the CDR3 is TGTGCCAGCAGTTACTTGGGACAGGGGAGCGGTGGCTACACCTTC. The encoded protein is CASSYLGQGSGGYTF.

The V and J genes are TRBV9 and TRBJ2-1; D possibly uses TRBD1 or TRBD2 (6 bases each). Germline V CDR1 and CDR2: SGDLS, YYNGEE. Trimming took 4 bases from V and 6 from J, leaving 17 bases between them. The CDR3 has 15 residues. This chain's CDR3 is CASSPGTLRGNEQFF. The DNA of the CDR3 is TGTGCCAGCAGCCCCGGGACTCTCAGGGGCAATGAGCAGTTCTTC.

The chain uses TRBV4-3 and TRBJ1-2; the D gene is possibly TRBD1 (5 bases). The CDR3 length is 14 residues. The germline V gene encodes CDR1 LGHNA and CDR2 YSLEER. V was cut by 4 bases and J by 7 bases, with 16 bases left in between. The CDR3 nucleotides are TGCGCCAGCAGCCCAGGGCCCCTGGGACTTGGCTACACCTTC. It codes for CASSPGPLGLGYTF.

This clone came up a few times. This chain connects TRBV19 to TRBJ1-1; the D is unclear. The V end lost 9 bases, the J end lost 1 base, and 12 bases lay between the germline ends. The germline CDR1 and CDR2 sequences are LNHDA and SQIVND (reference sequence). This CDR3 has 13 amino acids. The CDR3 DNA sequence: TGTGCCAGCAACGTCCAAAAGAACACTGAAGCTTTCTTT. Its protein is CASNVQKNTEAFF. Combining the CDR3 with reference TRBV19 and TRBJ1-1 gives the whole variable domain DGGITQSPKYLFRKEGQNVTLSCEQNLNHDAMYWYRQDPGQGLRLIYYSQIVNDFQKGDIAEGYSVSREKKESFPLTVTSAQKNPTAFYLCASNVQKNTEAFFGQGTRLTVV.

The chain carries TRBV7-8 and TRBJ2-5; D may be TRBD1 or TRBD2 (5 bases each). Trimming pared 4 bases from V and 13 bases from J, leaving 16 bases between. There are 12 residues in the CDR3. Germline CDR1 and CDR2: SGHVS and FQNEAQ. The CDR3 region has the DNA TGTGCCAGCAGCTCGGGGACGCTAGGCGGGTACTTC. This translates into CASSSGTLGGYF.

The rearrangement joins TRBV28 to TRBJ2-1; no clear D. Trimming took 4 bases from V and 8 from J, leaving 6 bases between them. CDR3 length: 11 residues. Germline CDR1 and CDR2: MDHEN and SYDVKM. The CDR3 region has the DNA TGTGCCAGCAGTTGGTGGCATGAGCAGTTCTTC. Its protein product is CASSWWHEQFF.

This clone has a handful of counts. The chain couples TRBV29-1 to TRBJ2-1; D is perhaps TRBD2 (6 bases). The CDR3 runs 14 residues. V was trimmed by 8 bases and J by 2 bases, leaving 16 bases between them. Per germline, CDR1 SQVTM and CDR2 ANQGSEA. The CDR3 loop is CSTDGTVTYNEQFF. The CDR3 nucleotides are TGCAGCACCGACGGGACTGTCACCTACAATGAGCAGTTCTTC.

The V call is TRBV11-2, the J call TRBJ2-3; D is perhaps TRBD1 (5 bases). The germline V and J ends were trimmed by 2 bases and 4 bases, with 13 bases remaining between them. The CDR3 length is 15 residues. Germline CDR1 and CDR2: SGHAT and FQNNGV. This chain's CDR3 is CASSLFPGSADTQYF. CDR3 nucleotides: TGTGCCAGCAGCTTATTCCCAGGGTCGGCAGATACGCAGTATTTT.

This chain uses TRBV6-1 with TRBJ2-5; D is undetermined. The V and J ends lost 5 bases and 3 bases respectively, with 7 bases between them. The CDR3 sequence is 12 residues long. Germline V gene sequence: CDR1 MNHNS, CDR2 SASEGT. The DNA of the CDR3 is TGTGCCAGCAGTACCACAGAAGAGACCCAGTACTTC. The encoded protein is CASSTTEETQYF.

The sample holds a few counts of this clone. This rearrangement joins TRBV5-1 to TRBJ2-3, with TRBD2 matching over 9 bases. This CDR3 spans 15 amino acids. Losses at the gene ends were 6 bases for V and 6 bases for J; bases not matched to a gene: 11. Germline V CDR1 and CDR2: SGHRS, YFSETQ. The CDR3 protein is CASTRGRAERDTQYF. CDR3 bases: TGCGCCAGCACCCGCGGGAGGGCCGAGAGGGATACGCAGTATTTT. Using reference TRBV5-1 and TRBJ2-3 for the parts outside the CDR3, the full variable domain is KAGVTQTPRYLIKTRGQQVTLSCSPISGHRSVSWYQQTPGQGLQFLFEYFSETQRNKGNFPGRFSGRQFSNSRSEMNVSTLELGDSALYLCASTRGRAERDTQYFGPGTRLTVL.